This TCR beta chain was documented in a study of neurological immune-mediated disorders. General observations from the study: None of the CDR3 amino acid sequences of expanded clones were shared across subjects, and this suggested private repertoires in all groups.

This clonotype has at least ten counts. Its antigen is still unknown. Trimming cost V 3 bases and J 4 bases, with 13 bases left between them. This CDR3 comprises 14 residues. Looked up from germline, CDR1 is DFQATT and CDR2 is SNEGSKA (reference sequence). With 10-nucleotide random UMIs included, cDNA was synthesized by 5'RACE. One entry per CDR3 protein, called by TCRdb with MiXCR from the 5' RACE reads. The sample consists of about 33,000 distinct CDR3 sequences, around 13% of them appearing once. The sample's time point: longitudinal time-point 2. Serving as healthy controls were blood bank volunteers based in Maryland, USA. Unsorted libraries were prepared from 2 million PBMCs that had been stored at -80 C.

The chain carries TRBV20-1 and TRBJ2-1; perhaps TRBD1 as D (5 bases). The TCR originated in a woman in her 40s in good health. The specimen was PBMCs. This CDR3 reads CSASPPNRYNEQFF. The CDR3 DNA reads TGCAGTGCTAGCCCGCCGAACAGGTACAATGAGCAGTTCTTC.